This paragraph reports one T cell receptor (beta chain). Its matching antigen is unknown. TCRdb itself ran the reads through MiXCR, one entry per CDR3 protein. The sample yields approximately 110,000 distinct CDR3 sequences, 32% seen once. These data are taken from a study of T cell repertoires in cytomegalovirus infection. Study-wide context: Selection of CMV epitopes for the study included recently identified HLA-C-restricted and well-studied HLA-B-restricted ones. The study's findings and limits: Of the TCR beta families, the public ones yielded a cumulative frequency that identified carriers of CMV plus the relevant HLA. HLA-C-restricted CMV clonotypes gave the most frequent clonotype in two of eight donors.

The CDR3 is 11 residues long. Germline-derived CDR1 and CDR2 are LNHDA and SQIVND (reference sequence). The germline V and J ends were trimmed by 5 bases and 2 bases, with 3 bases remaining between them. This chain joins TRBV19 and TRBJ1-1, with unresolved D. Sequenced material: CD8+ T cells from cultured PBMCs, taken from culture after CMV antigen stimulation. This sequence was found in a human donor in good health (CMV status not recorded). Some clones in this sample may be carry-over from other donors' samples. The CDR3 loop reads CASSFNTEAFF. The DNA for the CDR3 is TGTGCCAGTAGTTTCAACACTGAAGCTTTCTTT.